Below, 15 T cell receptor beta chains from the same sample are listed, as sequenced in a study of blood T cell repertoires in COVID-19. Clones were read by immunoSEQ multiplex PCR, and TCRdb kept only the in-frame ones, dropping some. The data contain some 88,000 clones, 75% to 90% of them singletons. Sequencing was performed on peripheral blood. These receptor sequences come from a man aged 55-75 years with acute or convalescent COVID-19.

This clone has just a few counts. The chain combines TRBV30 with TRBJ1-1; perhaps TRBD1 as D (6 bases). Trimming took 3 bases from V and 6 from J, leaving 20 bases between them. The CDR3 is made up of 15 amino acids. Per the germline V gene, CDR1 is GTSNPN and CDR2 is SVGIG (reference sequence). As DNA, the CDR3 is TGTGCCTGGAGAAAAATCCAGGGGATGGGCTCTGAAGCTTTCTTT. It specifies CAWRKIQGMGSEAFF.

V is TRBV29-1 and J is TRBJ1-4; D gene ambiguous. V shed 5 bases and J shed 7 bases, with 14 bases lying between them. Germline CDR1 is SQVTM and CDR2 is ANQGSEA. The CDR3 spans 13 residues. The CDR3 DNA sequence: TGCAGCGTTCTACTCAACGGGGTTGAAAAACTGTTTTTT. Translating it yields CSVLLNGVEKLFF.

The table lists this clone with a few counts. This chain joins TRBV7-2 and TRBJ2-2, with D maybe TRBD1 (5 bases). The V and J ends lost 2 bases and 5 bases respectively, with 18 bases between them. Germline V gene lookup returns CDR1 SGHTA and CDR2 FQGNSA. The CDR3 is 17 residues long. This chain's CDR3 is CASSLKPLGAATGELFF. The CDR3 nucleotides are TGTGCCAGCAGCTTAAAACCCTTAGGGGCGGCGACCGGGGAGCTGTTTTTT.

J is TRBJ2-3 and V is TRBV29-1, with 7 bases fitting TRBD2. Germline CDR1 and CDR2: SQVTM and ANQGSEA. V trimming: 5 bases; J trimming: 1 base; junction bases outside the gene matches: 0. The CDR3 spans 12 residues. The CDR3 coding sequence is TGCAGCGTTACTAGCGGCACAGATACGCAGTATTTT. Translated: CSVTSGTDTQYF.

This chain links TRBV7-9 with TRBJ1-2; 10 bases are a match to TRBD1. Germline trimming cut 5 bases from V and 4 bases from J; bases unmatched to any gene: 7. Germline CDR1 SEHNR, CDR2 FQNEAQ (reference sequence). The CDR3 has 15 amino acids. The CDR3: CASSVGTGASYGYTF. The CDR3 DNA is TGTGCCAGCAGCGTAGGGACAGGGGCGTCCTATGGCTACACCTTC. Supplemented by reference TRBV7-9 and TRBJ1-2, the full variable domain reads DTGVSQNPRHKITKRGQNVTFRCDPISEHNRLYWYRQTLGQGPEFLTYFQNEAQLEKSRLLSDRFSAERPKGSFSTLEIQRTEQGDSAMYLCASSVGTGASYGYTFGSGTRLTVV.

CDR3: CASSDPGSEQFF. Here the CDR3 DNA reads TGCGCCAGCAGTGATCCGGGTAGTGAGCAGTTCTTC. The chain employs TRBV10-1 and TRBJ2-1; no clear D. V was pared by 3 bases and J by 9 bases, with 9 bases between. CDR1 and CDR2 from the germline V gene are WNHNN and SYGVQD (reference sequence). This CDR3 has 12 residues.

The gene calls are TRBV5-5 and TRBJ2-5, with TRBD2 matching 11 bases. V gave up 4 bases and J gave up 2 bases; unmatched junction bases: 7. The CDR3 sequence is 16 residues long. Germline V CDR1 and CDR2: SGHKS, YYEKEE (reference sequence). In DNA form, the CDR3 reads TGTGCCAGCAGCCCCACTAGCGGGAGAAGGCAAGAGACCCAGTACTTC. Translating gives CASSPTSGRRQETQYF. Combining the CDR3 with reference TRBV5-5 and TRBJ2-5 gives the whole variable domain DAGVTQSPTHLIKTRGQQVTLRCSPISGHKSVSWYQQVLGQGPQFIFQYYEKEERGRGNFPDRFSARQFPNYSSELNVNALLLGDSALYLCASSPTSGRRQETQYFGPGTRLLVL.

This chain joins TRBV19 and TRBJ1-1; 7 bases are a match to TRBD1. CDR3 size: 14 residues. V lost 7 bases to trimming and J lost 5 bases; unmatched junction nucleotides: 10. The germline CDR1 and CDR2 sequences are LNHDA and SQIVND (reference sequence). Here the CDR3 reads CASKGDRVGTEAFF. CDR3 bases: TGTGCCAGTAAAGGAGACAGGGTGGGGACTGAAGCTTTCTTT. Supplemented by reference TRBV19 and TRBJ1-1, the full variable domain reads DGGITQSPKYLFRKEGQNVTLSCEQNLNHDAMYWYRQDPGQGLRLIYYSQIVNDFQKGDIAEGYSVSREKKESFPLTVTSAQKNPTAFYLCASKGDRVGTEAFFGQGTRLTVV.

The chain has TRBV27 and TRBJ1-1; D not certain. The V end lost 0 bases, the J end lost 3 bases, and 11 bases lay between the germline ends. The V gene's germline CDR1 is MNHEY and CDR2 SMNVEV (reference sequence). CDR3 size: 15 residues. CDR3 protein: CASSLSTTGYTEAFF. The CDR3 DNA reads TGTGCCAGCAGTTTATCTACCACGGGTTACACTGAAGCTTTCTTT.

This clone has just one count. The gene calls are TRBV18 and TRBJ1-1; D unresolved. The CDR3 extends over 14 amino acids. Germline CDR1 is KGHSH and CDR2 is LQKENI. Trimming shortened V by 1 base and J by 6 bases, and 12 bases separated the two germline ends. The CDR3: CASSPQTRGAEAFF. CDR3 DNA: TGTGCCAGCTCACCACAAACCCGGGGTGCTGAAGCTTTCTTT. Looking up the rest from reference TRBV18 and TRBJ1-1 gives the full variable domain: NAGVMQNPRHLVRRRGQEARLRCSPMKGHSHVYWYRQLPEEGLKFMVYLQKENIIDESGMPKERFSAEFPKEGPSILRIQQVVRGDSAAYFCASSPQTRGAEAFFGQGTRLTVV.

This chain links TRBV9 with TRBJ1-4; D gene ambiguous. Deletions cut 0 bases from V and 7 bases from J, with 10 bases between. The CDR3 is 14 residues long. Germline V gene sequence: CDR1 SGDLS, CDR2 YYNGEE. Here the CDR3 DNA reads TGTGCCAGCAGCGTAGGTGTGGGCAGTGAAAAACTGTTTTTT. Translating gives CASSVGVGSEKLFF. The complete variable domain, with remaining parts taken from reference TRBV9 and TRBJ1-4, reads DSGVTQTPKHLITATGQRVTLRCSPRSGDLSVYWYQQSLDQGLQFLIQYYNGEERAKGNILERFSAQQFPDLHSELNLSSLELGDSALYFCASSVGVGSEKLFFGSGTQLSVL.

The J gene is TRBJ1-1, the V gene TRBV5-1, with TRBD1 matching over 9 bases. The CDR3 spans 16 residues. Germline values: CDR1 SGHRS, CDR2 YFSETQ. The trim removed 4 bases at V and 1 base at J, leaving 8 bases unmatched. CDR3 amino acids: CASSTDRGLRNTEAFF. Written as DNA, the CDR3 is TGCGCCAGCAGCACGGACAGGGGCTTGCGGAACACTGAAGCTTTCTTT.

This clone has a single count. J is TRBJ1-6 and V is TRBV10-2, with 9 bases that match TRBD1. Per the germline V gene, CDR1 is WSHSY and CDR2 is SAAADI. There are 14 residues in the CDR3. V lost 7 bases, J lost 10 bases, and 8 bases stayed unmatched. This CDR3 reads CASTEQGARSPLHF. The CDR3 nucleotides read TGCGCCAGCACCGAACAGGGGGCAAGGTCACCCCTCCACTTT.

The CDR3 spells CASSQLPTSPYEQYF. DNA of the CDR3: TGCGCCAGCAGCCAACTCCCGACAAGCCCCTACGAGCAGTACTTC. J is TRBJ2-7 and V is TRBV4-1; no clear D gene. The CDR3 covers 15 residues. Germline V gives CDR1 MGHRA, CDR2 YSYEKL. V was cut by 2 bases and J by 2 bases, with 13 bases left in between.

V gene TRBV6-4 combines with J gene TRBJ2-1; D gene uncertain. V dropped 3 bases and J dropped 0 bases, with 9 bases sitting between them. Germline V gene sequence: CDR1 MRHNA, CDR2 SNTAGT. CDR3 size: 15 residues. The CDR3 region is CASSEELLSYNEQFF. As DNA, the CDR3 is TGTGCCAGCAGTGAAGAACTACTCTCCTACAATGAGCAGTTCTTC.